This T cell receptor (beta chain) originates from a study of shared clonotypes between healthy human individuals. Clones were sequenced by immunoSEQ multiplex PCR, and TCRdb holds only the in-frame ones, with some missing. The sample holds about 2.4 million clones, 85% to 95% seen once. Study outcomes and limitations: Only blood was sampled, and tissue TCR repertoires likely differ from blood ones. Clonotype sharing among the donors was expected to vary with sequencing depth.

Concerning this clone: Its specificity is not known.

There are 17 residues in the CDR3. Germline values: CDR1 PRHDT, CDR2 FYEKMQ (reference sequence). Trimming removed 4 bases from V and 2 bases from J; junction bases left unmatched: 10. The sample comprised naive CD4+ T cells sorted from blood. Subset noted: CD45RA+ positively selected. The TCR originated in a man aged 18-30 years in good health. This sequence joins TRBV13 and TRBJ2-2; 7 bases map to TRBD1. CDR3 nucleotide sequence: TGTGCCAGCAGCTCCCCTCTAGGGGGCCCAAACACCGGGGAGCTGTTTTTT. Protein sequence: CASSSPLGGPNTGELFF.